These T cell receptor beta chains were read from a single sample in a study of T cell responses to AZD1222 COVID-19 vaccine. Using immunoSEQ multiplex PCR, the repertoire was profiled, and TCRdb retains in-frame clones only, with some absent. The sample holds about 110,000 clones; roughly 90% are singletons and the top ten take approximately 4.7%. The sequences come from peripheral blood, collected on day 0 of AZD1222 vaccination. These receptors were collected from an adult in good health. Each CDR3 is given with its conserved first and last residue. Each record gives: V gene, CDR3 length, D gene, J gene, clone size, CDR3 DNA, CDR3 protein. The D gene is left open where the match is weak. The listing skips clone size in some rows; elsewhere it reads once, few, many or a size class.

V gene: TRBV5-1
CDR3 length: 15
D gene: -
J gene: TRBJ2-3
clone size: -
CDR3 DNA: TGCGCCAGCAGCTTGGTCGGGGTAGAAACAGATACGCAGTATTTT
CDR3 protein: CASSLVGVETDTQYF

V gene: TRBV29-1
CDR3 length: 15
D gene: -
J gene: TRBJ1-3
clone size: once
CDR3 DNA: TGCAGCGTTGAAGATTATTCCACCTCTGGAAACACCATATATTTT
CDR3 protein: CSVEDYSTSGNTIYF

V gene: TRBV6-5
CDR3 length: 13
D gene: -
J gene: TRBJ2-7
clone size: once
CDR3 DNA: TGTGCCAGCAGACAACTTAGCTCCTACGAGCAGTACTTC
CDR3 protein: CASRQLSSYEQYF

V gene: TRBV10-3
CDR3 length: 17
D gene: TRBD2
J gene: TRBJ2-3
clone size: -
CDR3 DNA: TGTGCCATCAGTGGCGGGGTAGCGGGAGTAGGTGTAGATACGCAGTATTTT
CDR3 protein: CAISGGVAGVGVDTQYF

V gene: TRBV28
CDR3 length: 16
D gene: -
J gene: TRBJ2-4
clone size: -
CDR3 DNA: TGTGCCAGCAGCGGACCCGCGGGACTAGCCAAAAACATTCAGTACTTC
CDR3 protein: CASSGPAGLAKNIQYF

V gene: TRBV4-3
CDR3 length: 17
D gene: TRBD1
J gene: TRBJ2-3
clone size: -
CDR3 DNA: TGCGCCAGCAGCCAAGATAGGTCAGGGGGAGGCACAGATACGCAGTATTTT
CDR3 protein: CASSQDRSGGGTDTQYF

V gene: TRBV4-3
CDR3 length: 16
D gene: TRBD1
J gene: TRBJ2-5
clone size: -
CDR3 DNA: TGCGCCAGCAGCCGCAGCCTGGGACAGGGGATGGAGACCCAGTACTTC
CDR3 protein: CASSRSLGQGMETQYF

V gene: TRBV7-3
CDR3 length: 14
D gene: -
J gene: TRBJ2-7
clone size: few
CDR3 DNA: TGTGCCAGCAGCTTAGATTTCACTCTGGGCGAGCAGTACTTC
CDR3 protein: CASSLDFTLGEQYF

V gene: TRBV29-1
CDR3 length: 12
D gene: TRBD1
J gene: TRBJ1-1
clone size: -
CDR3 DNA: TGCAGCGTAGAGGGGACAGGGGCTGAAGCTTTCTTT
CDR3 protein: CSVEGTGAEAFF

V gene: TRBV7-9
CDR3 length: 15
D gene: TRBD1
J gene: TRBJ1-6
clone size: -
CDR3 DNA: TGTGCCAGCAGCTTAGGGGACAGGGCTAATTCACCCCTCCACTTT
CDR3 protein: CASSLGDRANSPLHF

V gene: TRBV7-2
CDR3 length: 15
D gene: -
J gene: TRBJ1-6
clone size: -
CDR3 DNA: TGTGCCAGCAGCTTAGAGTTCGGGGGGAATTCACCCCTCCACTTT
CDR3 protein: CASSLEFGGNSPLHF